This T cell receptor (beta chain) stems from a study of blood T cell repertoires in COVID-19. As for the study in general: Collection of acute and convalescent COVID-19 samples took place in the United States, Italy and Spain. PBMCs, B-cell-depleted T cells, or T cells provided the cDNA or gDNA that made up the material.

TCRdb's table, derived via immunoSEQ multiplex PCR, lists solely in-frame clones and lacks some. The data show over 90,000 clones, about four fifths seen once. This clone occurred a few times. The specimen was peripheral blood. The sequence was obtained from a man older than 75 with COVID-19, enrolled during active disease.

CDR3 coding DNA: TGTGCCAGTAGTACAGGAAGACAGTCCAATCAGCCCCAGCATTTT. This translates into CASSTGRQSNQPQHF. The chain joins TRBV19 to TRBJ1-5; D may be TRBD1 (5 bases). The CDR3 has 15 amino acids. V was shortened by 4 bases and J by 3 bases, with 13 bases between the two germline ends. Looked up from germline, CDR1 is LNHDA and CDR2 is SQIVND (reference sequence).